This passage covers 20 T cell receptor beta chains from one sample sequenced in a study of cytomegalovirus exposure and HLA in healthy donors. The PCR had 60 Vbeta and 13 Jbeta primers. Generated by immunoSEQ multiplex PCR, the TCRdb table keeps only in-frame clones and is missing some. Recorded for this sample: approximately 120,000 clones. The specimen was PBMCs. These receptor sequences come from a man aged 18 to 35 in good health and CMV-seronegative.

The chain joins TRBV25-1 to TRBJ1-2; 9 nucleotides align to TRBD1. The CDR3 contains 15 residues. V gave up 4 bases and J gave up 7 bases; unmatched junction bases: 10. Germline V gives CDR1 MGHDK, CDR2 SYGVNS. CDR3 protein: CASSVRTGDYLGYTF. The DNA of the CDR3 is TGTGCCAGCAGTGTCCGGACAGGGGACTACCTTGGCTACACCTTC.

This sequence joins TRBV18 and TRBJ2-3, with 10 bases that match TRBD1. The germline V gene has CDR1 KGHSH and CDR2 LQKENI. Trimming removed 3 bases from V and 1 base from J; junction bases left unmatched: 4. The CDR3 loop spans 16 amino acids. DNA for the CDR3: TGTGCCAGCTCACCTCGGACAGGGGGAGGCACAGATACGCAGTATTTT. It codes for CASSPRTGGGTDTQYF.

The V gene is TRBV5-1, the J gene TRBJ2-7; 12 nucleotides agree with TRBD1. J lost 3 bases, V lost 4 bases, and 5 bases had no gene match. CDR1 is SGHRS, CDR2 YFSETQ, per germline. The CDR3 extends over 15 amino acids. The CDR3 spells CASSHRDRGLYEQYF. In nucleotides, the CDR3 is TGCGCCAGCAGCCACCGGGACAGGGGGCTCTACGAGCAGTACTTC.

This chain connects TRBV2 to TRBJ1-3, with D unclear. V was clipped by 6 bases and J by 4 bases, with 16 bases between them. CDR1 is SNHLY, CDR2 FYNNEI, per germline. The CDR3 is 15 residues long. CDR3 DNA sequence: TGTGCCAGCAGGGCCACGGCAGGATCGGGAAACACCATATATTTT. The encoded protein is CASRATAGSGNTIYF.

The chain carries TRBV10-3 and TRBJ2-7; 10 positions match TRBD2. The CDR3 loop spans 13 amino acids. V dropped 5 bases and J dropped 2; count of bases not matched to a gene: 0. Germline CDR1 and CDR2: ENHRY and SYGVKD. The CDR3 DNA is TGTGCCATCAGTACTAGCGGGGCCTACGAGCAGTACTTC. Its protein is CAISTSGAYEQYF.

The rearrangement joins TRBV28 to TRBJ2-7; D possibly corresponds to TRBD2 (7 bases). Trimming removed 6 bases from V and 4 bases from J, with 22 bases in between. Per germline, CDR1 MDHEN and CDR2 SYDVKM. This CDR3 spans 16 amino acids. The CDR3 reads CASRGEGDRRLYEQYF. For the CDR3, the DNA is TGTGCCAGCAGAGGGGAGGGGGACCGTCGGCTATACGAGCAGTACTTC.

The rearrangement joins TRBV7-9 to TRBJ2-1; 8 bases fit TRBD2. The trim removed 2 bases at V and 5 bases at J, leaving 2 bases unmatched. CDR3 length: 14 amino acids. CDR1 and CDR2 from the germline V gene are SEHNR and FQNEAQ (reference sequence). For the CDR3, the DNA is TGTGCCAGCAGCTTAACTAGCGGAAACAATGAGCAGTTCTTC. This translates into CASSLTSGNNEQFF.

V usage is TRBV11-2 and J usage is TRBJ2-3; 11 bases align to TRBD2. The germline V gene has CDR1 SGHAT and CDR2 FQNNGV. Trimming at V came to 5 bases and at J to 2 bases, leaving 9 bases not matched to a gene. The CDR3 is 17 amino acids. For the CDR3, the DNA is TGTGCCAGCAGCCCAGAGACGGGACTAGCGGTCACAGATACGCAGTATTTT. This gives the protein CASSPETGLAVTDTQYF.

V gene TRBV19 combines with J gene TRBJ2-7, with D possibly matching TRBD1 (6 bases). Trimming took 4 bases from V and 0 from J, leaving 16 bases between them. Germline V lookup: CDR1 LNHDA, CDR2 SQIVND (reference sequence). CDR3 size: 16 residues. Here the CDR3 reads CASSTPRGPLSYEQYF. The CDR3 DNA follows: TGTGCCAGTAGTACACCCAGGGGCCCTCTCTCCTACGAGCAGTACTTC.

This chain uses TRBV19 with TRBJ1-5, with 9 bases identical to TRBD1. This CDR3 is built from 16 residues. Looked up from germline, CDR1 is LNHDA and CDR2 is SQIVND (reference sequence). Losses at the gene ends were 5 bases for V and 4 bases for J; bases not matched to a gene: 9. CDR3 nucleotide sequence: TGTGCCAGTAGTTATCTAGCCGGACAGGGGAATCAGCCCCAGCATTTT. Translating gives CASSYLAGQGNQPQHF.

The J gene is TRBJ2-5, the V gene TRBV29-1; the D gene is possibly TRBD2 (5 bases). Germline CDR1 is SQVTM and CDR2 is ANQGSEA. The CDR3 spans 13 residues. V lost 6 bases, J lost 11 bases, and 22 bases lay in between. The CDR3 DNA reads TGCAGCGTGACTATTATGTCCCGGGGTGGGCAGTACTTC. This codes for CSVTIMSRGGQYF. The whole variable domain, filled in from reference TRBV29-1 and TRBJ2-5, reads SAVISQKPSRDICQRGTSLTIQCQVDSQVTMMFWYRQQPGQSLTLIATANQGSEATYESGFVIDKFPISRPNLTFSTLTVSNMSPEDSSIYLCSVTIMSRGGQYFGPGTRLLVL.

J is TRBJ1-1 and V is TRBV29-1; TRBD1 is a possible D gene (6 bases). The CDR3 has 16 amino acids. Per germline, CDR1 SQVTM and CDR2 ANQGSEA. V was clipped by 4 bases and J by 2 bases, with 20 bases between them. In DNA form, the CDR3 reads TGCAGCGTTGGAGTGGTAGTGGGCAGGGGCAACACTGAAGCTTTCTTT. Its translation is CSVGVVVGRGNTEAFF. Filled out from reference TRBV29-1 and TRBJ1-1, the complete variable domain reads SAVISQKPSRDICQRGTSLTIQCQVDSQVTMMFWYRQQPGQSLTLIATANQGSEATYESGFVIDKFPISRPNLTFSTLTVSNMSPEDSSIYLCSVGVVVGRGNTEAFFGQGTRLTVV.

V usage is TRBV5-1 and J usage is TRBJ2-7; D may be TRBD2 (5 bases). Trimming stripped 0 bases from V and 0 bases from J, with 13 bases between. Germline V gene sequence: CDR1 SGHRS, CDR2 YFSETQ. The length of the CDR3 is 16 residues. The CDR3 nucleotides read TGCGCCAGCAGCTTGGCGAGGGCGGAAGCCTCCTACGAGCAGTACTTC. It specifies CASSLARAEASYEQYF.

The chain links TRBV5-1 to TRBJ2-1; D unresolved. V lost 2 bases, J lost 8 bases, and 11 bases lay in between. The length of the CDR3 is 13 residues. Germline V gene sequence: CDR1 SGHRS, CDR2 YFSETQ. The CDR3 coding sequence is TGCGCCAGCAGCTTCACCAGGTCCCATGAGCAGTTCTTC. Its protein product is CASSFTRSHEQFF.

The V gene is TRBV30, the J gene TRBJ1-6; D ambiguous. V lost 3 bases, J lost 5 bases, and 17 bases lay in between. This CDR3 has 16 residues. CDR1 and CDR2 from the germline V gene are GTSNPN and SVGIG (reference sequence). This chain's CDR3 is CAWSDLGPLNNSPLHF. The CDR3 DNA follows: TGTGCCTGGAGCGATCTGGGTCCACTAAATAATTCACCCCTCCACTTT.

This chain uses TRBV12-5 with TRBJ1-5, with D uncertain. The CDR3 spans 17 residues. Between the trimmed V and J ends, which lost 0 bases and 5 bases, there was a span of 17 bases. CDR1 and CDR2 (germline): LGHNT, FRNRAP. The CDR3 DNA sequence: TGTGCTAGTGGTTTGGTAATATCGAGGGATAAGCATCAGCCCCAGCATTTT. Amino acids: CASGLVISRDKHQPQHF.

This chain links TRBV5-1 with TRBJ1-2; TRBD1 agrees at 7 bases. The V segment lost 2 bases and the J segment 2 bases; nucleotides outside the gene matches: 9. The CDR3 has 16 residues. The germline V gene encodes CDR1 SGHRS and CDR2 YFSETQ. The DNA for the CDR3 is TGCGCCAGCAGCTTAATTACCGGGACAGAAAACTATGGCTACACCTTC. Amino acids: CASSLITGTENYGYTF.

The CDR3 loop reads CAISGTAGVSNQPQHF. CDR3 in DNA: TGTGCCATCAGTGGGACAGCGGGAGTAAGCAATCAGCCCCAGCATTTT. V is TRBV10-3 and J is TRBJ1-5, with D perhaps matching TRBD1 (6 bases). From germline, CDR1 is ENHRY and CDR2 SYGVKD. V was cut by 4 bases and J by 1 base, with 14 bases left in between. This CDR3 has 16 amino acids.

The V gene is TRBV19, the J gene TRBJ1-5; 7 bases agree with TRBD1. V trimming: 6 bases; J trimming: 6 bases; junction bases outside the gene matches: 11. The CDR3 is made up of 15 amino acids. The germline gives CDR1 LNHDA, CDR2 SQIVND (reference sequence). The CDR3 region is CASSRFPGGSQPQHF. Written as DNA, the CDR3 is TGTGCCAGTAGCAGATTCCCAGGGGGGAGTCAGCCCCAGCATTTT.

The J gene is TRBJ2-1, the V gene TRBV7-8; the D gene is possibly TRBD2 (6 bases). The CDR3 loop spans 18 amino acids. Per the germline V gene, CDR1 is SGHVS and CDR2 is FQNEAQ. With 0 bases removed from V and 4 bases from J, the gap between germline ends came to 19 bases. In DNA form, the CDR3 reads TGTGCCAGCAGCTTAGCACTTTTTGGCGGGGAGATATACAATGAGCAGTTCTTC. This translates into CASSLALFGGEIYNEQFF.